This T cell receptor (beta chain) was documented in a study of blood T cell repertoires in COVID-19. Overall study context: PBMCs, B-cell-depleted T cells, or T cells provided the cDNA or gDNA that made up the material.

The study drew participants aged about 18 to 95 years from 20 to 30 US areas. Participant-given clinical history determined each cohort assignment. CDR3 size: 13 residues. V lost 5 bases and J lost 3, with 11 bases in between. Looked up from germline, CDR1 is MNHEY and CDR2 is SMNVEV (reference sequence). Study processing details: Using reference gene primer amplification, nucleated cell counts were estimated. Repertoires were generated with immunoSEQ multiplex PCR, while TCRdb's copy carries only in-frame clones and drops some. For V, J and clone size, that table is used; D and trimming come from the DNA. The data contain fewer than 350,000 clones, approximately 91% of them seen just once; the ten biggest clones take up roughly 2%.

The TCR was taken from a woman aged 40 to 50 with acute COVID-19. The chain employs TRBV27 and TRBJ2-7, with D unclear. The sample was PBMCs or T cells enriched from blood (not recorded which). CDR3 residues: CASSAAVGYEQYF. The CDR3 DNA follows: TGTGCCAGCAGTGCCGCGGTGGGCTACGAGCAGTACTTC.